The 23 T cell receptor beta chains listed next were all sequenced from one sample in a study of T cell responses to AZD1222 COVID-19 vaccine. The repertoire was sequenced with immunoSEQ multiplex PCR; TCRdb's copy has only in-frame clones and lacks some. The repertoire consists of roughly 150,000 clones, with roughly 85% occurring once and the leading ten covering around 1%. Specimen: peripheral blood, collected 28 days after the second AZD1222 dose. The receptors originated from an adult who received the AZD1222 COVID-19 vaccine.

The rearrangement joins TRBV4-2 to TRBJ1-2, with a possible D match to TRBD1 (5 bases). Germline-derived CDR1 and CDR2 are LGHNA and YNFKEQ. The CDR3 totals 14 residues. V shed 1 base and J shed 4 bases, with 10 bases lying between them. The CDR3 bases are TGTGCCAGCAGCCAAGGCAGGGCAGGCTATGGCTACACCTTC. This sequence encodes CASSQGRAGYGYTF.

CDR3 in amino acids: CASSLGQGTNEKLFF. The CDR3 region has the DNA TGTGCCAGCAGCTTAGGACAGGGAACTAATGAAAAACTGTTTTTT. The chain is built from TRBV7-6 and TRBJ1-4; 7 bases line up with TRBD1. V lost 1 base to trimming and J lost 1 base; unmatched junction nucleotides: 0. Germline CDR1 is SGHVS and CDR2 is FNYEAQ. CDR3 length equals 15 residues.

This chain uses TRBV6-1 with TRBJ1-5; 7 bases match TRBD1. The CDR3 is 16 amino acids. Trimming at V came to 4 bases and at J to 0 bases, leaving 6 bases not matched to a gene. Germline V gene data show CDR1 as MNHNS and CDR2 as SASEGT. As DNA, the CDR3 is TGTGCCAGCAGTGGGGGGACAGATTTTAGCAATCAGCCCCAGCATTTT. This codes for CASSGGTDFSNQPQHF.

Here the CDR3 DNA reads TGTGCCAGCAGCCAAGACGGACAGGGGGTTGGCTATGGCTACACCTTC. Translated: CASSQDGQGVGYGYTF. This rearrangement joins TRBV4-2 to TRBJ1-2; 10 nucleotides agree with TRBD1. The CDR3 has 16 residues. Germline values: CDR1 LGHNA, CDR2 YNFKEQ. The ends lost 0 bases at V and 4 bases at J; junction bases unmatched: 5.

The chain employs TRBV7-2 and TRBJ2-3; TRBD2 matches at 9 bases. Germline V gene lookup returns CDR1 SGHTA and CDR2 FQGNSA. V lost 5 bases and J lost 7; bases outside the gene matches: 7. The CDR3 has 14 amino acids. This chain's CDR3 is CASSPGTSQNTQYF. CDR3 DNA sequence: TGTGCCAGCAGCCCCGGGACTAGCCAAAATACGCAGTATTTT.

This chain connects TRBV7-2 to TRBJ1-1; TRBD1 agrees at 8 bases. CDR1 and CDR2 from the germline V gene are SGHTA and FQGNSA. The CDR3 runs to 15 residues. The trim removed 3 bases at V and 3 bases at J, leaving 6 bases unmatched. CDR3: CASSFTGGGYTEAFF. Here the CDR3 DNA reads TGTGCCAGCAGCTTTACAGGGGGAGGGTACACTGAAGCTTTCTTT.

This sequence joins TRBV3-1 (or the pseudogene TRBV3-2) and TRBJ1-1; no definite D call. Germline V gene sequence: CDR1 LGHDT, CDR2 YNNKEL (reference sequence). V lost 4 bases and J 7 bases, leaving 13 bases between the germline ends. There are 13 residues in the CDR3. The CDR3 DNA sequence: TGTGCCAGCAGCCTTTCGGCGACGGATGAAGCTTTCTTT. Protein: CASSLSATDEAFF.

This CDR3 is CASSLPGGSEAFF. In DNA, the CDR3 is TGTGCCAGCAGCTTACCCGGGGGGTCTGAAGCTTTCTTT. This chain uses TRBV5-5 with TRBJ1-1; a weak D match, TRBD1 (5 bases). This CDR3 is 13 amino acids long. Trimming stripped 2 bases from V and 6 bases from J, with 11 bases between. Germline CDR1 is SGHKS and CDR2 is YYEKEE (reference sequence).

This rearrangement joins TRBV7-8 to TRBJ2-7, with a possible D match to TRBD1 (5 bases). The CDR3 totals 13 residues. CDR1 and CDR2 from the germline V gene are SGHVS and FQNEAQ. V lost 5 bases to trimming and J lost 0 bases, with 8 bases between them. CDR3 in amino acids: CASSPDNSYEQYF. The CDR3 nucleotides read TGTGCCAGCAGCCCGGACAACTCCTACGAGCAGTACTTC.

The chain is built from TRBV19 and TRBJ1-2; D is unclear. With 6 bases removed from V and 5 bases from J, the gap between germline ends came to 22 bases. The CDR3 is 16 residues long. Germline CDR1 LNHDA, CDR2 SQIVND (reference sequence). As DNA, the CDR3 is TGTGCCAGTAGCACCACGACAAGGGCGCGAACTTATGGCTACACCTTC. This gives the protein CASSTTTRARTYGYTF.

This clone showed up just once. The V call is TRBV11-3, the J call TRBJ2-2; 10 nucleotides match TRBD1. J lost 4 bases, V lost 5 bases, and 4 bases had no gene match. The CDR3 has 15 residues. From germline, CDR1 is SGHNT and CDR2 YENEEA. DNA of the CDR3: TGTGCCAGCAGCCTGGGACAGGGGAGCACCGGGGAGCTGTTTTTT. Amino acids: CASSLGQGSTGELFF.

This chain connects TRBV10-3 to TRBJ2-1; 8 positions match TRBD2. V gave up 4 bases and J gave up 4 bases; unmatched junction bases: 6. From germline, CDR1 is ENHRY and CDR2 SYGVKD. The CDR3 covers 15 residues. CDR3 amino acids: CAISVAGGDYNEQFF. In DNA, the CDR3 is TGTGCCATCAGTGTTGCGGGGGGAGATTACAATGAGCAGTTCTTC.

The CDR3 DNA reads TGCGCCAGCAACGACGACAGGTCCACCTCCTACGAGCAGTACTTC. It codes for CASNDDRSTSYEQYF. The chain recombines TRBV5-1 with TRBJ2-7; possibly TRBD1 for D (6 bases). The CDR3 totals 15 residues. Germline V gene sequence: CDR1 SGHRS, CDR2 YFSETQ. Trimming removed 6 bases at V and 0 bases at J, with 16 bases between.

The chain carries TRBV19 and TRBJ1-4; D uncertain. The CDR3 loop spans 11 amino acids. V was cut by 10 bases and J by 8 bases, with 11 bases left in between. Looked up from germline, CDR1 is LNHDA and CDR2 is SQIVND (reference sequence). CDR3 DNA: TGTGCCAATTTTGTGGGAGAAAAACTGTTTTTT. As protein: CANFVGEKLFF.

This clone was seen only a few times. This same CDR3 is encoded by further DNA sequences in the sample. This chain uses TRBV27 with TRBJ2-7, with TRBD1 matching 9 bases. The CDR3 contains 14 residues. V was clipped by 6 bases and J by 4 bases; unmatched bases: 7. Looked up from germline, CDR1 is MNHEY and CDR2 is SMNVEV (reference sequence). Here the CDR3 reads CASSPTGGGYEQYF. The CDR3 DNA sequence: TGTGCCAGCAGCCCGACAGGGGGGGGTTACGAGCAGTACTTC.

In this sample, this clone turned up once. The V call is TRBV23-1, the J call TRBJ1-1, with D uncertain. Being an ORF, TRBV23-1 has a function that is uncertain. Trimming removed 4 bases at V and 3 bases at J, with 21 bases between. The CDR3 spans 17 residues. The CDR3 loop is CASSRARHLNGYTEAFF. CDR3 sequence (DNA): TGCGCCAGCAGTCGCGCACGCCATCTTAATGGGTACACTGAAGCTTTCTTT.

This chain uses TRBV3-1 (or the pseudogene TRBV3-2) with TRBJ2-1, with 12 bases matching TRBD2. Germline V gene data show CDR1 as LGHDT and CDR2 as YNNKEL (reference sequence). Losses at the gene ends were 1 base for V and 7 bases for J; bases not matched to a gene: 8. There are 17 residues in the CDR3. CDR3 bases: TGTGCCAGCAGCCAAGGGACTAGCGGGAAACGCGGGAATGAGCAGTTCTTC. Translation: CASSQGTSGKRGNEQFF.

The V gene is TRBV12-5, the J gene TRBJ2-3; 9 bases agree with TRBD2. V shed 5 bases, J shed 5 bases, and the junction held 11 bases outside the gene matches. The CDR3 consists of 16 residues. Germline V gene data show CDR1 as LGHNT and CDR2 as FRNRAP. As DNA, the CDR3 is TGTGCTAGTGGTCCACCTCCCCTAGCGGGGATAGATACGCAGTATTTT. It specifies CASGPPPLAGIDTQYF. The variable domain in full, completed from reference TRBV12-5 and TRBJ2-3, reads DARVTQTPRHKVTEMGQEVTMRCQPILGHNTVFWYRQTMMQGLELLAYFRNRAPLDDSGMPKDRFSAEMPDATLATLKIQPSEPRDSAVYFCASGPPPLAGIDTQYFGPGTRLTVL.

Only a few counts were recorded for this clone. This sequence joins TRBV5-1 and TRBJ1-1; perhaps TRBD1 as D (5 bases). Germline loops: CDR1 SGHRS, CDR2 YFSETQ. The length of the CDR3 is 16 residues. Trimming left V 0 bases short and J 4 bases short, with 16 bases between. The CDR3 loop reads CASSLATGPLFTEAFF. In nucleotides, the CDR3 is TGCGCCAGCAGCTTGGCCACGGGACCCCTTTTCACTGAAGCTTTCTTT. The entire variable domain, with the rest obtained from reference TRBV5-1 and TRBJ1-1, is as follows: KAGVTQTPRYLIKTRGQQVTLSCSPISGHRSVSWYQQTPGQGLQFLFEYFSETQRNKGNFPGRFSGRQFSNSRSEMNVSTLELGDSALYLCASSLATGPLFTEAFFGQGTRLTVV.

The V and J genes are TRBV4-3 and TRBJ2-1; 10 bases align to TRBD1. J lost 2 bases, V lost 2 bases, and 9 bases had no gene match. CDR1 and CDR2 from the germline V gene are LGHNA and YSLEER. The CDR3 extends over 18 amino acids. The CDR3 loop is CASSQPPSGTGAYNEQFF. CDR3 nucleotide sequence: TGCGCCAGCAGCCAACCCCCGTCCGGGACAGGGGCCTACAATGAGCAGTTCTTC.

V is TRBV11-2 and J is TRBJ1-2; D is ambiguous. Looked up from germline, CDR1 is SGHAT and CDR2 is FQNNGV. Trimming shortened V by 3 bases and J by 5 bases, and 13 bases separated the two germline ends. CDR3 length: 14 residues. CDR3 residues: CASSLFDTNYGYTF. CDR3 in DNA: TGTGCCAGCAGCTTGTTCGACACGAATTATGGCTACACCTTC.

The chain has TRBV4-1 and TRBJ1-3; D remains unclear. The CDR3 length is 17 residues. V was cut by 3 bases and J by 0 bases, with 15 bases left in between. Germline V CDR1 and CDR2: MGHRA, YSYEKL. The CDR3, as DNA: TGCGCCAGCAGCCAGACACTAGGCCGGGTCTCTGGAAACACCATATATTTT. It specifies CASSQTLGRVSGNTIYF.

This clone came up a few times. The chain recombines TRBV7-9 with TRBJ1-2, with D hard to call. CDR3 length: 16 residues. V lost 4 bases to trimming and J lost 4 bases, with 19 bases between them. Germline V gives CDR1 SEHNR, CDR2 FQNEAQ (reference sequence). This CDR3 reads CASSSGFSLTLYGYTF. DNA of the CDR3: TGTGCCAGCAGCTCGGGTTTTTCCCTTACCCTCTATGGCTACACCTTC. The full variable domain, with the rest looked up from reference TRBV7-9 and TRBJ1-2, is DTGVSQNPRHKITKRGQNVTFRCDPISEHNRLYWYRQTLGQGPEFLTYFQNEAQLEKSRLLSDRFSAERPKGSFSTLEIQRTEQGDSAMYLCASSSGFSLTLYGYTFGSGTRLTVV.